This T cell receptor beta chain originates from a study of cytomegalovirus exposure and HLA in healthy donors. Use of 60 Vbeta and 13 Jbeta primers characterized the PCR. Sequenced by immunoSEQ multiplex PCR; TCRdb stores in-frame clones only, minus some. The table has some 160,000 clones, about 84% seen once; the top ten hold around 1.3%. Trimming removed 5 bases from V and 3 bases from J; junction bases left unmatched: 7. Germline V lookup: CDR1 MNHEY, CDR2 SVGAGI. The CDR3 sequence is 15 residues long. Sequencing was done on a sample of PBMCs. This TCR was sampled from a man aged 50 to 59 in good health and CMV-seropositive. The chain uses TRBV6-5 and TRBJ1-5, with 7 bases identical to TRBD1. As DNA, the CDR3 is TGTGCCAGCAGTAATCAGGGGGTCTCCAATCAGCCCCAGCATTTT. Residues: CASSNQGVSNQPQHF.